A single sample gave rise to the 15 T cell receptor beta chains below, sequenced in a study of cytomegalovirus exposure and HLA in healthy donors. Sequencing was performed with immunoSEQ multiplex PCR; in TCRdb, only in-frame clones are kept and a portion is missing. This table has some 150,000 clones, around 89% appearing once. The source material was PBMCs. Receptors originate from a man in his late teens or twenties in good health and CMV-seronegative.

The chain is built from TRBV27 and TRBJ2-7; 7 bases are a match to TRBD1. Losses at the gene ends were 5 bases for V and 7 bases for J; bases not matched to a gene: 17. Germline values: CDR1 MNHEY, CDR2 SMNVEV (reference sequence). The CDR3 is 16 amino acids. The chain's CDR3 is CASSPTTGTDVGEQYV. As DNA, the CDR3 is TGTGCCAGCAGTCCTACGACCGGGACAGACGTAGGGGAGCAGTACGTC.

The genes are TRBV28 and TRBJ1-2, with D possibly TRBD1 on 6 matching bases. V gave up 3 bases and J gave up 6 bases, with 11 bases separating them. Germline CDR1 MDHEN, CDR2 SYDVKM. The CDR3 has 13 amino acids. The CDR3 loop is CASSFSGANGYTF. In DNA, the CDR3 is TGTGCCAGCAGTTTTTCAGGGGCAAATGGCTACACCTTC.

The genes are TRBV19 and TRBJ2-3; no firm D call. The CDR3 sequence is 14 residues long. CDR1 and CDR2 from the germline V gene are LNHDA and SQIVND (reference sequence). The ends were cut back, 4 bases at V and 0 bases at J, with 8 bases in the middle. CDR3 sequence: CASSTSPSTDTQYF. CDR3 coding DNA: TGTGCCAGTAGTACCTCCCCTAGCACAGATACGCAGTATTTT.

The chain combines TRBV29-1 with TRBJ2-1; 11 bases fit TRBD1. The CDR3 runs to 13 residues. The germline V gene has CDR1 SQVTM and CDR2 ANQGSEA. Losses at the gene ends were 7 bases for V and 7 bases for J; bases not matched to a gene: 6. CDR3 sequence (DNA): TGCAGCGCACGGGACAGGGGGAGGAATGAGCAGTTCTTC. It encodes CSARDRGRNEQFF.

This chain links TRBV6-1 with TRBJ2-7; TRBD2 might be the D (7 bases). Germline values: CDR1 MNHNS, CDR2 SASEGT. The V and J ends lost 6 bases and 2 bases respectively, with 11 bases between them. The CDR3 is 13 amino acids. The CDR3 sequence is CASSPGGTYEQYV. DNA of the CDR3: TGTGCCAGCAGCCCGGGGGGCACCTACGAGCAGTACGTC.

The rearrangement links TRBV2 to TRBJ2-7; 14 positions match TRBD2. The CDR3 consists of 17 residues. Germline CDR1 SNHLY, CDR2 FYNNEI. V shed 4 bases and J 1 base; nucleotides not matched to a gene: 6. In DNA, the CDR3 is TGTGCCAGCAGTGGACTAGCGGGAGGGCGGTTTTCCTACGAGCAGTACTTC. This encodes CASSGLAGGRFSYEQYF.

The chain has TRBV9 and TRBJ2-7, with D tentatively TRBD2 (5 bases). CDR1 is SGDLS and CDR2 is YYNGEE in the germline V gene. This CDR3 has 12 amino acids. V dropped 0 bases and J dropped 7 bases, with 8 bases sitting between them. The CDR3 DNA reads TGTGCCAGCAGCGTAGATAGAGGGGAGCAGTACTTC. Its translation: CASSVDRGEQYF.

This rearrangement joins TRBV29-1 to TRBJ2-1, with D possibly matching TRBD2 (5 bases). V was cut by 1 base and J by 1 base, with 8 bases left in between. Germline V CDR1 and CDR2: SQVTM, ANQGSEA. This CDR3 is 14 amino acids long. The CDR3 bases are TGCAGCGTTGAAGGGGGAGTGTCCTACAATGAGCAGTTCTTC. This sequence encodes CSVEGGVSYNEQFF.

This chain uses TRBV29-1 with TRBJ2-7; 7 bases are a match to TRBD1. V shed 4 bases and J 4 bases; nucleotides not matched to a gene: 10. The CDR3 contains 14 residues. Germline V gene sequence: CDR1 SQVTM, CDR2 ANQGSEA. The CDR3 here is CSVGRGQGLYEQYF. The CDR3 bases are TGCAGCGTTGGTAGGGGGCAGGGTTTATACGAGCAGTACTTC.

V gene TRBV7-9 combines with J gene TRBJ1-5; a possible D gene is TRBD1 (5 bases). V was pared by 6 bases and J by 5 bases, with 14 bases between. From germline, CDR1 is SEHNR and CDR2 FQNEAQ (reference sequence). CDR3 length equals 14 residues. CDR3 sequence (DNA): TGTGCCAGCAGTTCAAGACGGGGGGATCAGCCCCAGCATTTT. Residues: CASSSRRGDQPQHF.

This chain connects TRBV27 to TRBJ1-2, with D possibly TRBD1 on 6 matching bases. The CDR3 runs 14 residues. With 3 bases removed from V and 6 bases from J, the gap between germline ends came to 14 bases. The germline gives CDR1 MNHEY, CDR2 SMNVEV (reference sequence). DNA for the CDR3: TGTGCCAGCAGTTTCGCGGGGGCCGGTCATGGCTACACCTTC. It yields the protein CASSFAGAGHGYTF.

CDR3 DNA: TGTGCCATCAGTGAGATCGGGGGAAACACCATATATTTT. Translation: CAISEIGGNTIYF. The genes are TRBV10-3 and TRBJ1-3; no firm D call. V shed 2 bases and J shed 4 bases, with 6 bases lying between them. This CDR3 contains 13 residues. Per germline, CDR1 ENHRY and CDR2 SYGVKD.

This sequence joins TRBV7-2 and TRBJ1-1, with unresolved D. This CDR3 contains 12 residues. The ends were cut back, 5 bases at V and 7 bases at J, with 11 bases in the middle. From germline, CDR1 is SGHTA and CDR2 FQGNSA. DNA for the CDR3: TGTGCCAGCAGCGTGGCCCGGGGTGAAGCTTTCTTT. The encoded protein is CASSVARGEAFF.

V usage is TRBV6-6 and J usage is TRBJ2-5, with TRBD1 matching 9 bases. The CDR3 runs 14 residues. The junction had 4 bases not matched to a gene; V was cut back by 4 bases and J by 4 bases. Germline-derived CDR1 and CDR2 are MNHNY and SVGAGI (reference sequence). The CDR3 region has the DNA TGTGCCAGCAGTTCCGGGACAGGGACAGAGACCCAGTACTTC. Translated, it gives CASSSGTGTETQYF.

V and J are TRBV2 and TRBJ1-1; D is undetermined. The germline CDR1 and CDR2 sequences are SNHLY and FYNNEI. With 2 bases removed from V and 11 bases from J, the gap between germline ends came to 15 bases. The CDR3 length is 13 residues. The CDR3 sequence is CASSERGGREAFF. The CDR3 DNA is TGTGCCAGCAGTGAAAGAGGAGGCAGAGAGGCTTTCTTT.